This T cell receptor beta chain was profiled in a study of CXCR3-negative and CXCR3-positive naive CD8 T cells. Study-wide findings and caveats: More hydrophobic TRB CDR3s occurred in CXCR3-positive than in CXCR3-negative naive cells.

With regard to this clonotype: Its antigen remains unidentified.

UMI-labeled 5' RACE TRB cDNA libraries were prepared from the cells. TCRdb reprocessed the 5' RACE reads; each CDR3 protein has one entry and no DNA is given. The sample data list about 5,900 distinct CDR3 sequences. Germline V lookup: CDR1 DFQATT, CDR2 SNEGSKA (reference sequence). The CDR3 is 18 amino acids. The sequencing sample was made of naive CXCR3- CD8+ T cells from blood. The subset was: CD45RO-CCR7+CD27+CD95- naive CD8+ T cells lacking CXCR3 (TNR3-). This clonotype was obtained from a human donor in good health. Some clones in this sample may be carry-over from other donors' samples. V gene TRBV20-1 combines with J gene TRBJ2-7; there is no DNA to check the TCRdb D call of TRBD1. CDR3 sequence reads: CSARDLPGQGTSSYEQYF.